This record concerns one T cell receptor beta chain sequence. The entry originates in a study of blood T cell repertoires in COVID-19. In the study overall: COVID-19 samples, acute and convalescent, were from the United States, Italy and Spain.

The CDR3 extends over 11 amino acids. CDR1 and CDR2 from the germline V gene are SGHAT and FQNNGV. Deletions cut 5 bases from V and 7 bases from J, with 6 bases between. Generated by immunoSEQ multiplex PCR, the TCRdb table keeps only in-frame clones and is missing some. The top ten hold about 9.3% of the sample, which has tens of thousands of clones, 85% to 90% seen once. The sequencing input was peripheral blood. This sequence originates from a man aged 60-69 years with active COVID-19. This sequence joins TRBV11-2 and TRBJ2-1; no clear D gene. CDR3 amino acids: CASSQMNEQFF. The CDR3 bases are TGTGCCAGCAGCCAAATGAATGAGCAGTTCTTC.